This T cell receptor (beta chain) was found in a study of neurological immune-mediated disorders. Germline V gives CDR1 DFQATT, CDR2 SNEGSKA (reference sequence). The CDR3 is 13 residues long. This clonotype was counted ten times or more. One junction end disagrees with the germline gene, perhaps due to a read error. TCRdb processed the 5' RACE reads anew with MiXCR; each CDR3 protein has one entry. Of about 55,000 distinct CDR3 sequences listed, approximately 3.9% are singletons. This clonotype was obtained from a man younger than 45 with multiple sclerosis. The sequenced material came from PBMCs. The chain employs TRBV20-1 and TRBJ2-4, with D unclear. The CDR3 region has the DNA TGCAGTGCTAGTGACGAGGCCAAAAAAATTCAGTACTTC. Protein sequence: CSASDEAKKIQYF.